These T cell receptor beta chains were read from a single sample in a study of T cells in localized non-small cell lung cancer. The table came from immunoSEQ multiplex PCR; TCRdb's copy has only in-frame clones and leaves some out. The table records roughly 1,500 clones, approximately 30% of them present only once. Sample: normal lung tissue next to the tumor, taken before any cancer treatment. These receptors were collected from a male donor aged 60 or over with stage I squamous cell lung carcinoma. Each CDR3 is given with its conserved first and last residue. The D gene is left open where the match is weak. Some rows have no size entry. The others give once, few or many, or a class for an expanded clone.

TRBJ2-7 | - | few | TRBV9 | TGTGCCAGCAGCGTAAGGAGGAACTCCTACGAGCAGTACTTC | CASSVRRNSYEQYF
TRBJ1-3 | - | few | TRBV11-3 | TGTGCCAGCAGTAACCCAAGCTCTGGAAACACCATATATTTT | CASSNPSSGNTIYF
TRBJ1-5 | - | - | TRBV19 | TGTGCCAGTAGTATCCGGGATAGCAATCAGCCCCAGCATTTT | CASSIRDSNQPQHF
TRBJ1-5 | - | few | TRBV28 | TGTGCCAGCAGTTTGAGTCGGCCCGATCAGCCCCAGCATTTT | CASSLSRPDQPQHF
TRBJ2-3 | - | - | TRBV15 | TGTGCCACCAGCAGAGATCTAGGTGGCAGGGGGGCAGATACGCAGTATTTT | CATSRDLGGRGADTQYF
TRBJ2-2 | TRBD1 | large | TRBV10-2 | TGCGCCAGCAGAGACAACAGGGGGACGAACACCGGGGAGCTGTTTTTT | CASRDNRGTNTGELFF
TRBJ1-1 | - | - | TRBV29-1 | TGCAGCGTTGAACCAGGGCACACTGAAGCTTTCTTT | CSVEPGHTEAFF
TRBJ1-4 | - | few | TRBV28 | TGTGCCAGCACCGTCGACAGAACTAATGAAAAACTGTTTTTT | CASTVDRTNEKLFF
TRBJ2-1 | - | - | TRBV28 | TGTGCCAGCAGTTCCCCCCCTAACGGCTTTTACAATGAGCAGTTCTTC | CASSSPPNGFYNEQFF
TRBJ2-7 | TRBD1 | - | TRBV11-3 | TGTGCCAGCAGCTTTTACAGGGGAGTTTTAGGGGAGCAGTACTTC | CASSFYRGVLGEQYF
TRBJ2-1 | - | - | TRBV8-2 | TGTGCCAGCAGTTTAGACCACCCAGCGGGAGGCAATGAGCAGTTCTTC | CASSLDHPAGGNEQFF
TRBJ1-2 | - | few | TRBV6-8 | TGTGCCAGCAGCGCGGGCCCTAACTATGGCTACACCTTC | CASSAGPNYGYTF
TRBJ2-5 | - | few | TRBV10-3 | TGTGCCATTAGTGAGTACGAGACTACCTGGAGAGAGACCCAGTACTTC | CAISEYETTWRETQYF
TRBJ1-5 | - | - | TRBV9 | TGTGCCAGCAGTCTTGAACTAACGGATCAGCCCCAGCATTTT | CASSLELTDQPQHF
TRBJ2-7 | - | - | TRBV6-8 | TGTGCCATCACATCAACTCCGAGCTCCTACGAGCAGTACTTC | CAITSTPSSYEQYF
TRBJ2-1 | TRBD2 | medium-sized | TRBV11-3 | TGTGCCAGCAGCTCCGGACTAGCGGGACCTCGTGGGCAGTTCTTC | CASSSGLAGPRGQFF
TRBJ2-7 | - | few | TRBV2 | TGTGCCAGCAGTGCGAGAACTGGAACCTACGAGCAGTACTTC | CASSARTGTYEQYF
TRBJ1-3 | - | once | TRBV15 | TGTGCCACCAGCGAAACAGGGCACAGGGCTATCGGGGACACCATATATTTT | CATSETGHRAIGDTIYF
TRBJ1-2 | TRBD1 | medium-sized | TRBV6-8 | TGTGCCAGCATGGCCCGGGACAGGGTACGAGATGGCTACACCTTC | CASMARDRVRDGYTF
TRBJ2-5 | - | - | TRBV9 | TGTGCCAGCAGTCGACAGGCGTACGCCGGAGAGACCCAGTACTTC | CASSRQAYAGETQYF
TRBJ2-6 | - | - | TRBV11-3 | TGTGCCAGCAGCTTAGGGCTCGGGACTTACTCTGGGGCCAACGTCCTGACTTTC | CASSLGLGTYSGANVLTF
TRBJ2-5 | - | - | TRBV6-8 | TGTGCCAGCAGCCGACACGGGCCTGGCGCGACCAGAGCCCGTGAGACCCAGTACTTC | CASSRHGPGATRARETQYF
TRBJ1-2 | - | once | TRBV30 | TGTGCCTGGAGTGTACGAAGGGTGGATGGCTACACCTTC | CAWSVRRVDGYTF
TRBJ2-7 | - | - | TRBV28 | TGTGCCAGCAGTTTGAGGGTAGTTGGGAGTCAGGACGAGCAATACTTC | CASSLRVVGSQDEQYF
TRBJ2-3 | TRBD2 | - | TRBV11-3 | TGTGCCAGCAGCTTACGGACTAGCGCCCTTGGAGATACGCAGTATTTT | CASSLRTSALGDTQYF
TRBJ2-1 | TRBD2 | - | TRBV19 | TGTGCCAGTAGTTCATCCGGGACTAGCGGTTCAATTGAGCAGTTCTTC | CASSSSGTSGSIEQFF
TRBJ2-7 | TRBD1 | - | TRBV6-8 | TGTGCCAGCAGTGTTAGGACAGGGCCTTACGAGCAGTACTTC | CASSVRTGPYEQYF
TRBJ2-7 | TRBD2 | - | TRBV28 | TGTGCCAGCAGTTTACCACGGACTAGTAACTACGAGCAGTACTTC | CASSLPRTSNYEQYF
TRBJ1-4 | - | few | TRBV11-3 | TGTGCCAGCAGCTTTGGGGGGGCCGGGGAAAAACTGTTTTTT | CASSFGGAGEKLFF
TRBJ2-7 | TRBD1 | - | TRBV29-1 | TGCAGCGTTACGACAGGGGGGTCTTACGAGCAGTACTTC | CSVTTGGSYEQYF
TRBJ2-3 | TRBD1 | - | TRBV19 | TGTGCCAGTAGTACACAGGGGGCAGGTGATACGCAGTATTTT | CASSTQGAGDTQYF
TRBJ1-2 | TRBD1 | few | TRBV11-3 | TGTGCCAGCAGCTCCTACGGGACAGGGAGCAACTATGGCTACACCTTC | CASSSYGTGSNYGYTF
TRBJ2-2 | TRBD1 | few | TRBV6-8 | TGTGCCCTCGACAGGGTGGGCACCGGGGAGCTGTTTTTT | CALDRVGTGELFF
TRBJ2-7 | - | medium-sized | TRBV11-3 | TGTGCCAGCAGCCCGGAAGGACTGGGCTCCTACGAGCAGTACTTC | CASSPEGLGSYEQYF
TRBJ1-5 | - | large | TRBV15 | TGTGCCACCAGCAGAGGAGCGGGACTGCTTCAGCCCCAGCATTTT | CATSRGAGLLQPQHF
TRBJ2-7 | TRBD2 | - | TRBV28 | TGTGCCAGCAGCGCCGAGCGGGAGGTCTTACACGAGCAGTACTTC | CASSAEREVLHEQYF
TRBJ2-6 | - | medium-sized | TRBV9 | TGTGCCAGCAGCGGACCGGACGGCTCTGGGGCCAACGTCCTGACTTTC | CASSGPDGSGANVLTF
TRBJ1-1 | - | few | TRBV10-2 | TGCGCCAGCAGTGACGGGGGGGGCACTGAAGCTTTCTTT | CASSDGGGTEAFF
TRBJ2-7 | TRBD2 | - | TRBV28 | TGTGCCAGCAGTTTTAGCGGGAGGGCCTACGAGCAGTACTTC | CASSFSGRAYEQYF
TRBJ2-1 | - | medium-sized | TRBV11-3 | TGTGCCAGCAGCATGAGCGGGCTCTCCTACAATGAGCAGTTCTTC | CASSMSGLSYNEQFF
TRBJ2-6 | TRBD1 | - | TRBV11-3 | TGTGCCAGCAGCCCCCCGGGACAGGGGAGCTCTGGGGCCAACGTCCTGACTTTC | CASSPPGQGSSGANVLTF
TRBJ1-4 | - | - | TRBV30 | TGTGCCTGGAGTTACAGGGCAATTAGGCGAAATGAAAAACTGTTTTTT | CAWSYRAIRRNEKLFF
TRBJ1-1 | TRBD1 | - | TRBV28 | TGTGCCAGCAGTGCTACAGGGGCTTTGAACACTGAAGCTTTCTTT | CASSATGALNTEAFF
TRBJ1-1 | - | - | TRBV7-6 | TGTGCCAGCAGCCCCGGACGAATGGGCCAGAACACTGAAGCTTTCTTT | CASSPGRMGQNTEAFF
TRBJ2-7 | TRBD1 | - | TRBV12-5 | TGTGCTAGTGGTCCCTCGACAGGGAGAGAATACGAGCAGTACTTC | CASGPSTGREYEQYF
TRBJ2-5 | TRBD1 | - | TRBV28 | TGTGCCAGCAGTTTAGGCCGGTGGACAGGGGCTGGCTTACAAGAGACCCAGTACTTC | CASSLGRWTGAGLQETQYF
TRBJ1-1 | - | once | TRBV18 | TGTGCCAGCTCTGCTGGAGGGGGCACTGAAGCTTTCTTT | CASSAGGGTEAFF
TRBJ2-7 | - | - | TRBV28 | TGTGCCAGCAGTTTAACGCAGGGGGACTCGTACGAGCAGTACTTC | CASSLTQGDSYEQYF
TRBJ1-4 | - | - | TRBV18 | TGTGCCAGCTCAGGACAGTCTAATGAAAAACTGTTTTTT | CASSGQSNEKLFF
TRBJ1-1 | TRBD1 | - | TRBV19 | TGTGCCAGTAGTCCTTTGGACAGGGGGCAATACACTGAAGCTTTCTTT | CASSPLDRGQYTEAFF
TRBJ1-1 | - | - | TRBV29-1 | TGCAGCGTTGAAGTCGGCAGACTGAACACTGAAGCTTTCTTT | CSVEVGRLNTEAFF
TRBJ2-7 | - | - | TRBV28 | TGTGCCAGCAGTTTAGAGGGTGGATACGAGCAGTACTTC | CASSLEGGYEQYF
TRBJ2-5 | TRBD2 | few | TRBV6-7 | TGTGCCAGCAGTGCCGGGAGGGAAGAGACCCAGTACTTC | CASSAGREETQYF
TRBJ2-1 | TRBD1 | - | TRBV19 | TGTGCCAGTAGAAACGACAGGGGGCATTACAATGAGCAGTTCTTC | CASRNDRGHYNEQFF
TRBJ1-2 | - | - | TRBV28 | TGTGCCAGCAGCGTTAACAGGGACTATGGCTACACCTTC | CASSVNRDYGYTF